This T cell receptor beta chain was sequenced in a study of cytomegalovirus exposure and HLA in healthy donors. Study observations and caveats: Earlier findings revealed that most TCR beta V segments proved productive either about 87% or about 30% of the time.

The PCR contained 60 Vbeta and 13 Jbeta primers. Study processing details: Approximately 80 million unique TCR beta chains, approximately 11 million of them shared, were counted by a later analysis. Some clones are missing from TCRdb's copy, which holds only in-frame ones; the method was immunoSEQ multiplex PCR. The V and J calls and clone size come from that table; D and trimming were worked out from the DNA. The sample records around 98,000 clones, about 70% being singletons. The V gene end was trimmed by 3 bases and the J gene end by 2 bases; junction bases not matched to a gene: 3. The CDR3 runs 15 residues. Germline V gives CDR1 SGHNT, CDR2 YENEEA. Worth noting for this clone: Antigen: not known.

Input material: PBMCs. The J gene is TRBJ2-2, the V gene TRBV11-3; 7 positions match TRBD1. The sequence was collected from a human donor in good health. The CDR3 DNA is TGTGCCAGCAGCTTCCAGGGGGAAAACACCGGGGAGCTGTTTTTT. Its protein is CASSFQGENTGELFF.